The rows below give T cell receptor beta chains drawn from one sample of a study of blood T cells in healthy people across ages. TCRdb ran MiXCR on the 5' RACE reads and lists one entry per CDR3 protein. This table has around 800,000 distinct CDR3 sequences, about 26% appearing once. These data were also filed under a second study, of T cells of mothers and their children.

The sample was blood. These receptors were obtained from a boy younger than 18 in good health. The CDR3 runs from the conserved cysteine through the conserved F or W. D genes are given only for firm matches. Where a row states a size, it is once, few, many or the class of an expanded clone; other rows omit it.

j_call v_call clone_size d_call cdr3_nt cdr3_aa
TRBJ1-3 TRBV6-5 . . TGTGCCAGCAGTTACTCTCTCTCTGGAAACACCATATATTTT CASSYSLSGNTIYF
TRBJ2-5 TRBV10-2 . . TGCGCCAGCAAGACGGCAGGTCAAGAGACCCAGTACTTC CASKTAGQETQYF
TRBJ1-1 TRBV7-9 . . TGTGCCAGCAGCGCAGCGAAGGGGGGATACACTGAAGCTTTCTTT CASSAAKGGYTEAFF
TRBJ2-7 TRBV20-1 . . TGCAGTGCTAGTTGGGCAGGGAGCTCCTACGAGCAGTACTTC CSASWAGSSYEQYF
TRBJ2-1 TRBV4-1 few . TGCGCCAGCAGCCAAGTGGCAGGTCGCAGTAGCTCCTACAATGAGCAGTTCTTC CASSQVAGRSSSYNEQFF
TRBJ2-2 TRBV7-3 . . TGTGCCAGCAGCCAAAACGGGGGGGAGCTGTTTTTT CASSQNGGELFF
TRBJ2-5 TRBV10-3 . . TGTGCCATCAGTGACCCTGGGGGGCCAGGTGAAAAGACCCAGTACTTC CAISDPGGPGEKTQYF
TRBJ1-5 TRBV7-3 few . TGTGCCAGCAGCTTAAGGAGGTTCTTGGTGCAAGGCAATCAGCCCCAGCATTTT CASSLRRFLVQGNQPQHF
TRBJ1-2 TRBV6-1 . TRBD1 TGTGCCAGCAGTCTAGAGACAGGGGTTGGCTACACCTTC CASSLETGVGYTF
TRBJ2-1 TRBV12-3/TRBV12-4 . TRBD2 TGTGCCAGCAGATCTAGCGGGGGTGGGTACAATGAGCAGTTCTTC CASRSSGGGYNEQFF
TRBJ2-7 TRBV7-3 few TRBD1 TGTGCCAGCAGCCCCGCGACAGGGGACGAGCAGTACTTC CASSPATGDEQYF
TRBJ2-7 TRBV28 . . TGTGCCAGCAGTTTACGGCAGCAGTACTTC CASSLRQQYF
TRBJ1-4 TRBV5-1 . TRBD1 TGCGCCAGCCGTCCCGGGACAGGATCAACTAATGAAAAACTGTTTTTT CASRPGTGSTNEKLFF
TRBJ1-6 TRBV11-2 . TRBD1 TGTGCCAGCAGACTCCGGGACAGTCTCAATTCACCCCTCCACTTT CASRLRDSLNSPLHF
TRBJ2-1 TRBV5-1 . . TGCGCCAGCAGCTTGGCGGGTTACTCGAACAATGAGCAGTTCTTC CASSLAGYSNNEQFF
TRBJ1-2 TRBV2 . . TGTGCCAGCACTCTAGGTGCTGGTCGTAGTGGCTACACCTTC CASTLGAGRSGYTF
TRBJ1-4 TRBV10-3 many . TGTGCCATCAGGAGCGGAGAGGAAAAACTGTTTTTT CAIRSGEEKLFF
TRBJ1-4 TRBV10-3 . . TGTGCCATCAGTGAGTCGGCCGGGGGCAGGGTGTTTGAAAAACTGTTTTTT CAISESAGGRVFEKLFF
TRBJ2-7 TRBV7-9 . . TGTGCCAGCAGCCCGTTGACAAGTTCCTACCAGCAGTACTTC CASSPLTSSYQQYF
TRBJ1-3 TRBV7-9 many TRBD1 TGTGCCAGCAGCCTCGGGACAGTCGGAAACACCATATATTTT CASSLGTVGNTIYF
TRBJ2-3 TRBV10-3 . . TGTGCCATCAGTGAATCGGCAGATACGCAGTATTTT CAISESADTQYF
TRBJ1-5 TRBV7-9 few . TGTGCCAGCAGCTTTGACAATCAGCCCCAGCATTTT CASSFDNQPQHF
TRBJ1-4 TRBV6-5 . . TGTGCCAGCAGTTACAGGCCGGTCGGGGGGCTAAACCGGGAAAAACTGTTTTTT CASSYRPVGGLNREKLFF
TRBJ2-5 TRBV20-1 few TRBD1 TGCAGTGCCACACCCTTGGACAGGGGGCTCGGGGAGACCCAGTACTTC CSATPLDRGLGETQYF
TRBJ2-1 TRBV6-4 . TRBD2 TGTGCCAGCAGTCCAGGTGGGGGGGGATACAATGAGCAGTTCTTC CASSPGGGGYNEQFF
TRBJ2-7 TRBV18 . TRBD1 TGTGCCAGCTCACCAGGGACAGGGGCCCCCTACGAGCAGTACTTC CASSPGTGAPYEQYF
TRBJ1-2 TRBV5-6 . . TGTGCCAGCAGCTCCTGGGCCCTCCCCAGTGGCTACACCTTC CASSSWALPSGYTF
TRBJ2-7 TRBV5-1 few . TGCGCCAGCAGCTCAGAAAGTTTAAGTTTATCCTACGAGCAGTACTTC CASSSESLSLSYEQYF
TRBJ1-4 TRBV10-3 few . TGTGCCAGCGGATCCGGCGGCCCGGGCGAAAAACTGTTTTTT CASGSGGPGEKLFF